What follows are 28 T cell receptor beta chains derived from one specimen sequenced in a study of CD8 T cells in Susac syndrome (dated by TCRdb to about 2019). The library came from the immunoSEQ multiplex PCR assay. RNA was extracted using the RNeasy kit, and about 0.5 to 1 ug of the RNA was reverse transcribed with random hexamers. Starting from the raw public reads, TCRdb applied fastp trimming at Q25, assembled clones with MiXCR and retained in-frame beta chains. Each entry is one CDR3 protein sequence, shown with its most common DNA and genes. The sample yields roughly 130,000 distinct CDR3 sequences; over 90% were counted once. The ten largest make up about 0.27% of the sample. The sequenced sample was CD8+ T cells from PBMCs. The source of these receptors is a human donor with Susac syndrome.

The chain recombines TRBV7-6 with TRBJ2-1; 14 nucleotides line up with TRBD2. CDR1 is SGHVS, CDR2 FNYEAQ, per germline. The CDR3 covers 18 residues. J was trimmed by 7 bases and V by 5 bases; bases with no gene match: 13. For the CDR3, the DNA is TGTGCCAGCAGCCCGACCGGGACTAGCGGGGGACCCTTGAATGAGCAGTTCTTC. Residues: CASSPTGTSGGPLNEQFF.

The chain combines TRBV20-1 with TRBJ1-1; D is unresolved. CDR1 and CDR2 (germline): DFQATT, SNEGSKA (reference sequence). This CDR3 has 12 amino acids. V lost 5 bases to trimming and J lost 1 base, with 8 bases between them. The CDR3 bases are TGCAGTGCTTACCCTGGGAACACTGAAGCTTTCTTT. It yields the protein CSAYPGNTEAFF.

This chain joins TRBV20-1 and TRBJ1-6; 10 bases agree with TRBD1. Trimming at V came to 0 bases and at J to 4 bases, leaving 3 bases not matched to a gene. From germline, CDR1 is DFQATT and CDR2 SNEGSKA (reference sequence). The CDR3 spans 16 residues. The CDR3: CSARDSGQGYNSPLHF. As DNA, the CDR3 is TGCAGTGCTAGAGATTCGGGACAGGGGTATAATTCACCCCTCCACTTT.

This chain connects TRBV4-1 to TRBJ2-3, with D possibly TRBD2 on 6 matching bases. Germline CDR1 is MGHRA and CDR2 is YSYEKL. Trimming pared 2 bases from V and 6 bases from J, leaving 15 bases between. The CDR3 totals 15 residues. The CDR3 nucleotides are TGCGCCAGCAGCCAAAGTAGCTTAGGGAGGGATACGCAGTATTTT. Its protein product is CASSQSSLGRDTQYF.

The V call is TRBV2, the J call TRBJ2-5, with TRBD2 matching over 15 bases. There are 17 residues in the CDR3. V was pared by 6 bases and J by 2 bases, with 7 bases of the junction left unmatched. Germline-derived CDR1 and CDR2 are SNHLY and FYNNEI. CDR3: CASRQSGLAGGQETQYF. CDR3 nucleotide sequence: TGTGCCAGCAGACAGTCCGGACTAGCGGGGGGGCAAGAGACCCAGTACTTC.

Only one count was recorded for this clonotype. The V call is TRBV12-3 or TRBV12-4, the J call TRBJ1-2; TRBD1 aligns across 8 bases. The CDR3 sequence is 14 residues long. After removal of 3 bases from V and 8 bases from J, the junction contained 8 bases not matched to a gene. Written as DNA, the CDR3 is TGTGCCAGCAGTTTTTCCCGGACAGGGATGGGCTACACCTTC. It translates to CASSFSRTGMGYTF.

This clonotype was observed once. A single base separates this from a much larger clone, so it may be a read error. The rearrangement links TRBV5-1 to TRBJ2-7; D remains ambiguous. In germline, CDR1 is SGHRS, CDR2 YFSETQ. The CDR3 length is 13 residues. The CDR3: CASSFTSSYELYF. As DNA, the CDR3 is TGCGCCAGCAGCTTTACGAGTTCCTACGAGCTGTACTTC.

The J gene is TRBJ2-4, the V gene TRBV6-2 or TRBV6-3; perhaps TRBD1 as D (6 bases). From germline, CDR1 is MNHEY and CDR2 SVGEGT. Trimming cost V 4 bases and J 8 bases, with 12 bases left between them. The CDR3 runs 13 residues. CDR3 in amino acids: CASSLTGYYIQYF. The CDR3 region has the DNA TGTGCCAGCAGTTTAACAGGGTATTACATTCAGTACTTC.

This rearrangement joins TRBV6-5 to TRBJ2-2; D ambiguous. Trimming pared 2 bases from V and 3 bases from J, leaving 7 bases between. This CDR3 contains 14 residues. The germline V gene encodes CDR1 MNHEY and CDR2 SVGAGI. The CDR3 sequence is CASSYGPHTGELFF. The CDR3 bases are TGTGCCAGCAGTTACGGGCCGCACACCGGGGAGCTGTTTTTT.

DNA for the CDR3: TGTGCCAGCAGCCAGGGACTCTTAATAAATGAGCAGTTCTTC. Translated: CASSQGLLINEQFF. The chain links TRBV3-1 to TRBJ2-1; perhaps TRBD2 as D (6 bases). Germline CDR1 reads LGHDT; CDR2 reads YNNKEL (reference sequence). CDR3 length: 14 amino acids. The V and J ends lost 3 bases and 7 bases respectively, with 13 bases between them.

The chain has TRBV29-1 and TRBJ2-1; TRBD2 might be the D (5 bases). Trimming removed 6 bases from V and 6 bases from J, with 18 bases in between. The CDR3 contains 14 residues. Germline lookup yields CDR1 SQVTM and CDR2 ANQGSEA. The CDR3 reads CSVIPAYRGNEQFF. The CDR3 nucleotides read TGCAGCGTCATACCCGCGTATCGGGGCAATGAGCAGTTCTTC.

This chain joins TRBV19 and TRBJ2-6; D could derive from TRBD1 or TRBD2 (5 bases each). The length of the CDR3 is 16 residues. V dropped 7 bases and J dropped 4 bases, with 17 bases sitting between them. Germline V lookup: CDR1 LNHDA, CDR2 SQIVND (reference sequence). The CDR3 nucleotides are TGTGCCAGTACCCCCGCCGGGGCAGAGGGGGCCAACGTCCTGACTTTC. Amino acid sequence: CASTPAGAEGANVLTF.

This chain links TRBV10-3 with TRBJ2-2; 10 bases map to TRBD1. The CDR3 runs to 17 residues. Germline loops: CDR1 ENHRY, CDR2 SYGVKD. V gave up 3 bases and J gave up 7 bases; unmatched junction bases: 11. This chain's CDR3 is CAISDHAGQGFNGELFF. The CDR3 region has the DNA TGTGCCATCAGTGACCATGCGGGACAGGGGTTTAACGGGGAGCTGTTTTTT.

CDR3 sequence: CASSLGAGGPNTEAFF. The CDR3 nucleotides are TGTGCCAGCAGCCTTGGCGCAGGGGGCCCGAACACTGAAGCTTTCTTT. The chain combines TRBV7-8 with TRBJ1-1; TRBD1 agrees at 8 bases. Looked up from germline, CDR1 is SGHVS and CDR2 is FQNEAQ. V was pared by 5 bases and J by 1 base, with 9 bases of the junction left unmatched. The CDR3 covers 16 residues.

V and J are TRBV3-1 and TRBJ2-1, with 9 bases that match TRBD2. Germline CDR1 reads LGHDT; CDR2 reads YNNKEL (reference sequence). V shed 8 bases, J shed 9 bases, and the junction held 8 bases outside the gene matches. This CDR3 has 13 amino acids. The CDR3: CASLAGVRGEQFF. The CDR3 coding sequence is TGTGCCAGCTTAGCGGGGGTACGTGGTGAGCAGTTCTTC.

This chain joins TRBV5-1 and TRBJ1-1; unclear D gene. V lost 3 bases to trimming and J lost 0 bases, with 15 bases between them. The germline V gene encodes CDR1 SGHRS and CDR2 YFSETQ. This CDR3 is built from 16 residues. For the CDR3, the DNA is TGCGCCAGCAGCTCCGAAGGGAATCCCATGAACACTGAAGCTTTCTTT. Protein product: CASSSEGNPMNTEAFF. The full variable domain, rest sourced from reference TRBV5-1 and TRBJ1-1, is KAGVTQTPRYLIKTRGQQVTLSCSPISGHRSVSWYQQTPGQGLQFLFEYFSETQRNKGNFPGRFSGRQFSNSRSEMNVSTLELGDSALYLCASSSEGNPMNTEAFFGQGTRLTVV.

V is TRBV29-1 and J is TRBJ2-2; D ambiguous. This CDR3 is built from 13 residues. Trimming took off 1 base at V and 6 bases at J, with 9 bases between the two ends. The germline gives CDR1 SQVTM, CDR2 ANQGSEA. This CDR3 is CSVEALPPGELFF. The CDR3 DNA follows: TGCAGCGTTGAAGCACTACCCCCCGGGGAGCTGTTTTTT.

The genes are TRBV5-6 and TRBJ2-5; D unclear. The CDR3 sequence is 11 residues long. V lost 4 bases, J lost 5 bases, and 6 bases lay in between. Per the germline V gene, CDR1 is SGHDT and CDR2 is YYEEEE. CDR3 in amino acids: CASSIAETQYF. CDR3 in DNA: TGTGCCAGCAGCATTGCGGAGACCCAGTACTTC. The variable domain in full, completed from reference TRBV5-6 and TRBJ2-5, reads DAGVTQSPTHLIKTRGQQVTLRCSPKSGHDTVSWYQQALGQGPQFIFQYYEEEERQRGNFPDRFSGHQFPNYSSELNVNALLLGDSALYLCASSIAETQYFGPGTRLLVL.

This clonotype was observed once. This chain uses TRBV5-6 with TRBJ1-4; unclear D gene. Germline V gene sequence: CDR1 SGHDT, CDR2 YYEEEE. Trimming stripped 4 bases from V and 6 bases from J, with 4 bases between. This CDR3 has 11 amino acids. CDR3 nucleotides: TGTGCCAGCAGCCTAGATGAAAAACTGTTTTTT. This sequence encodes CASSLDEKLFF.

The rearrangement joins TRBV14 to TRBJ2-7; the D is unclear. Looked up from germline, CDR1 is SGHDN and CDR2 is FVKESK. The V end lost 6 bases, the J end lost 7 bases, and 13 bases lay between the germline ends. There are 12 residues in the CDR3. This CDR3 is CASSLQGWEQYF. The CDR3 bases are TGTGCCAGCAGTCTGCAAGGGTGGGAGCAGTACTTC.

The CDR3 bases are TGTGCCAGCAGCCCGGGGACAGGCCTAAATCAGCCCCAGCATTTT. Amino acids: CASSPGTGLNQPQHF. The rearrangement uses TRBV7-6 and TRBJ1-5, with TRBD1 identical over 8 bases. CDR3 length equals 15 residues. The J segment lost 4 bases and the V segment lost 5 bases, leaving 7 bases of the junction unmatched. Looked up from germline, CDR1 is SGHVS and CDR2 is FNYEAQ.

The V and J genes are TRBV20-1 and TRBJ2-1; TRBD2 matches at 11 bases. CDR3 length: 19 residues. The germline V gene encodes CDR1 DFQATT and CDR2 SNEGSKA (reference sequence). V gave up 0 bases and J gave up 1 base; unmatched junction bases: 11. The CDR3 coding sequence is TGCAGTGCTAGAGATCAAACAGGACTAGCGGGCCCTTCCTACAATGAGCAGTTCTTC. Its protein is CSARDQTGLAGPSYNEQFF.

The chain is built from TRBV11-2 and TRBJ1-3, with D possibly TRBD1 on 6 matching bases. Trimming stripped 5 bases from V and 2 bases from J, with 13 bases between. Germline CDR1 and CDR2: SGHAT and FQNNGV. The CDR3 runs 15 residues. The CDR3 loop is CASSPIGGPGNTIYF. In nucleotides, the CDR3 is TGTGCCAGCAGCCCCATCGGGGGGCCTGGAAACACCATATATTTT. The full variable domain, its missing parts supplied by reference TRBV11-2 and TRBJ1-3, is EAGVAQSPRYKIIEKRQSVAFWCNPISGHATLYWYQQILGQGPKLLIQFQNNGVVDDSQLPKDRFSAERLKGVDSTLKIQPAKLEDSAVYLCASSPIGGPGNTIYFGEGSWLTVV.

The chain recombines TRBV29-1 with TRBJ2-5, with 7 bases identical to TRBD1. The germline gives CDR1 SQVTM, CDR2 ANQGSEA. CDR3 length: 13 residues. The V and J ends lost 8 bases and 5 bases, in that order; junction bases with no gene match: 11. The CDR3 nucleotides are TGCAGCACTTGGGAGACAGGGCAGGAGACCCAGTACTTC. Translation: CSTWETGQETQYF.

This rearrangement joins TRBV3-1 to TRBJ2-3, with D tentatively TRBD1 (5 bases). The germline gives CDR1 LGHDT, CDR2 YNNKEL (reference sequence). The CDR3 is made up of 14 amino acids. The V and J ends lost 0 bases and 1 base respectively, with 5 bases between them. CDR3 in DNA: TGTGCCAGCAGCCAAGAGACAGGCACAGATACGCAGTATTTT. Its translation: CASSQETGTDTQYF.

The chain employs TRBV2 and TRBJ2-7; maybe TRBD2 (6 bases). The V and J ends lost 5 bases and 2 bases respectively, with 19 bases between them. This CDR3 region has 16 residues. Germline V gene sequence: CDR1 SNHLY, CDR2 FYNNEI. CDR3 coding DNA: TGTGCCAGCAGTCCCTTCCCCCGGGACTCAGCCTACGAGCAGTACTTC. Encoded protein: CASSPFPRDSAYEQYF.

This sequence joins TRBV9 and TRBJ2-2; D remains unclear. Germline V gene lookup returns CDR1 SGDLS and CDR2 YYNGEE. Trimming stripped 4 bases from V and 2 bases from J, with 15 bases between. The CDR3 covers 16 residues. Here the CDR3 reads CASSSPLASNTGELFF. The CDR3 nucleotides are TGTGCCAGCAGCTCCCCCCTGGCGAGTAACACCGGGGAGCTGTTTTTT.

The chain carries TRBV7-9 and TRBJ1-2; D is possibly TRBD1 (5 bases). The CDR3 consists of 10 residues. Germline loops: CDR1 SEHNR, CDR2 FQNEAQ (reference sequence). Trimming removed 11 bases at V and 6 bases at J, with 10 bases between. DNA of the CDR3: TGTGCCGCAGAGGGGCATGGCTACACCTTC. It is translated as CAAEGHGYTF.